The 19 T cell receptor beta chains in this list originate from one sample, sequenced in a study of TIL therapy for anti-PD-1-resistant metastatic lung cancer. The libraries were made with immunoSEQ v3. The method was immunoSEQ multiplex PCR; TCRdb's version includes in-frame clones alone and lacks a portion of them. The data contain 4,800 or so clones, around 66% of them singletons. Stated time point: pre-treatment sample, taken before nivolumab and TIL therapy. Most excised metastases sampled were pleural nodules or supraclavicular lymph nodes. This specimen was tumor tissue, taken at baseline. These receptor sequences come from a man between 65 and 85 years old with non-small cell lung cancer.

This clone was counted only a few times. The chain carries TRBV7-2 and TRBJ1-5; possibly TRBD1 for D (6 bases). V was pared by 3 bases and J by 7 bases, with 10 bases between. Germline-derived CDR1 and CDR2 are SGHTA and FQGNSA. The CDR3 consists of 13 residues. CDR3 in amino acids: CASSFAGGQPQHF. The DNA for the CDR3 is TGTGCCAGCAGCTTTGCCGGGGGCCAGCCCCAGCATTTT.

V usage is TRBV19 and J usage is TRBJ2-1; D is tentatively TRBD1 or TRBD2 (5 bases each). Germline-derived CDR1 and CDR2 are LNHDA and SQIVND (reference sequence). This CDR3 region has 14 residues. V was trimmed by 4 bases and J by 6 bases, leaving 13 bases between them. CDR3: CASSRWGTGNEQFF. The CDR3, as DNA: TGTGCCAGTAGTAGGTGGGGGACCGGCAATGAGCAGTTCTTC.

The rearrangement links TRBV5-4 to TRBJ1-1, with D uncertain. The germline gives CDR1 SGHNT, CDR2 YYREEE (reference sequence). The CDR3 consists of 13 residues. The V gene lost 2 bases and the J gene lost 4 bases, with 9 bases spanning the gap. The DNA for the CDR3 is TGTGCCAGCAGCTTATTCTCAGCCACTGAAGCTTTCTTT. Translated, it gives CASSLFSATEAFF.

There are a few counts of this clone. The V and J genes are TRBV6-5 and TRBJ1-4; 9 positions match TRBD1. The CDR3 extends over 15 amino acids. Trimming cost V 2 bases and J 5 bases; bases outside gene matches: 3. Germline V lookup: CDR1 MNHEY, CDR2 SVGAGI. Here the CDR3 DNA reads TGTGCCAGCAGTTACACGACAGGGGGAAATGAAAAACTGTTTTTT. Translation gives CASSYTTGGNEKLFF.

The rearrangement links TRBV11-2 to TRBJ2-7; 10 bases are shared with TRBD2. V trimming: 3 bases; J trimming: 4 bases; junction bases outside the gene matches: 6. Germline V gives CDR1 SGHAT, CDR2 FQNNGV. The CDR3 is 15 residues long. Here the CDR3 reads CASSFKREGLYEQYF. As DNA, the CDR3 is TGTGCCAGCAGCTTTAAGCGGGAGGGCCTTTACGAGCAGTACTTC.

J is TRBJ2-2 and V is TRBV11-2; D uncertain. V was shortened by 5 bases and J by 7 bases, with 5 bases between the two germline ends. Germline V gene sequence: CDR1 SGHAT, CDR2 FQNNGV. The CDR3 loop spans 11 amino acids. The CDR3 sequence is CASSVGGELFF. DNA for the CDR3: TGTGCCAGCAGCGTTGGCGGGGAGCTGTTTTTT.

The rearrangement uses TRBV5-4 and TRBJ2-6, with a possible D match to TRBD1 (6 bases). CDR1 and CDR2 from the germline V gene are SGHNT and YYREEE (reference sequence). Trimming left V 3 bases short and J 0 bases short, with 13 bases between. CDR3 length: 17 residues. The CDR3 loop reads CASSSGHTSSGANVLTF. CDR3 nucleotide sequence: TGTGCCAGCAGCTCGGGACATACGAGCTCTGGGGCCAACGTCCTGACTTTC.

V usage is TRBV2 and J usage is TRBJ2-3; a weak D match, TRBD2 (5 bases). CDR1 is SNHLY and CDR2 is FYNNEI in the germline V gene. This CDR3 has 12 amino acids. V was clipped by 7 bases and J by 1 base, with 6 bases between them. CDR3 in DNA: TGTGCCAGCAAGGGAGGCACAGATACGCAGTATTTT. It yields the protein CASKGGTDTQYF.

V gene TRBV19 combines with J gene TRBJ1-1; no reliable D call. Germline V CDR1 and CDR2: LNHDA, SQIVND (reference sequence). Trimming removed 4 bases from V and 1 base from J, with 7 bases in between. The CDR3 totals 13 residues. CDR3 sequence reads: CASSSQRNTEAFF. The DNA for the CDR3 is TGTGCCAGTAGTAGCCAGAGGAACACTGAAGCTTTCTTT.

This clone was detected only a few times. The chain employs TRBV6-4 and TRBJ2-3; unclear D gene. The V end was cut by 0 bases, the J end by 1 base, with 11 bases between. The CDR3 loop spans 16 amino acids. The germline V gene has CDR1 MRHNA and CDR2 SNTAGT. In nucleotides, the CDR3 is TGTGCCAGCAGTGACTCTGGCGGAACCGGCACAGATACGCAGTATTTT. Its protein product is CASSDSGGTGTDTQYF.

The chain combines TRBV6-1 with TRBJ1-6; D possibly corresponds to TRBD1 (5 bases). CDR1 is MNHNS and CDR2 is SASEGT in the germline V gene. V was pared by 6 bases and J by 1 base, with 7 bases between. The CDR3 is made up of 14 amino acids. CDR3 sequence reads: CASRGQSYNSPLHF. The CDR3 coding sequence is TGTGCCAGCAGGGGGCAATCCTATAATTCACCCCTCCACTTT.

J is TRBJ2-6 and V is TRBV27; D is unclear. Germline values: CDR1 MNHEY, CDR2 SMNVEV (reference sequence). The V end lost 2 bases, the J end lost 2 bases, and 10 bases lay between the germline ends. The CDR3 sequence is 16 residues long. The CDR3 DNA reads as TGTGCCAGCAGTTTACTACGGAATCCTGGGGCCAACGTCCTGACTTTC. This encodes CASSLLRNPGANVLTF.

This chain uses TRBV28 with TRBJ1-1; TRBD1 might be the D (6 bases). CDR3 length equals 16 residues. CDR1 MDHEN and CDR2 SYDVKM come from the germline V gene. V shed 3 bases and J shed 6 bases, with 20 bases lying between them. The CDR3, as DNA: TGTGCCAGCAGTTTCCCGCCTGAGGGGGTTTTACCTGAAGCTTTCTTT. Protein: CASSFPPEGVLPEAFF. Complete variable domain (other parts from reference TRBV28 and TRBJ1-1): DVKVTQSSRYLVKRTGEKVFLECVQDMDHENMFWYRQDPGLGLRLIYFSYDVKMKEKGDIPEGYSVSREKKERFSLILESASTNQTSMYLCASSFPPEGVLPEAFFGQGTRLTVV.

V and J are TRBV5-6 and TRBJ1-2; a weak D match, TRBD1 (6 bases). Trimming took 0 bases from V and 8 from J, leaving 14 bases between them. Per the germline V gene, CDR1 is SGHDT and CDR2 is YYEEEE. The CDR3 covers 14 residues. This CDR3 reads CASSLGWGHEGYTF. CDR3 DNA sequence: TGTGCCAGCAGCTTGGGGTGGGGACATGAAGGCTACACCTTC.

The chain employs TRBV27 and TRBJ2-7; TRBD2 matches 9 bases. Germline V lookup: CDR1 MNHEY, CDR2 SMNVEV (reference sequence). With V trimmed by 6 bases and J by 0 bases, 6 bases remained unmatched. The CDR3 loop spans 15 amino acids. CDR3 nucleotide sequence: TGTGCCAGCAGCCTAAGCGGGAGGAGCTCCTACGAGCAGTACTTC. Translation: CASSLSGRSSYEQYF.

This chain connects TRBV5-4 to TRBJ2-1, with 8 positions matching TRBD2. Germline CDR1 and CDR2: SGHNT and YYREEE (reference sequence). Germline trimming cut 0 bases from V and 6 bases from J; bases unmatched to any gene: 8. There are 16 residues in the CDR3. The CDR3 is CASSLGRGTRSNEQFF. CDR3 DNA sequence: TGTGCCAGCAGCTTGGGGCGCGGGACTAGGAGCAATGAGCAGTTCTTC.

The V and J genes are TRBV6-1 and TRBJ1-4; weak D call: TRBD1 (5 bases). The V end was cut by 5 bases, the J end by 7 bases, with 17 bases between. CDR1 and CDR2 (germline): MNHNS, SASEGT. The CDR3 runs to 15 residues. The CDR3 sequence: CASSNRGDGGEKLFF. The CDR3 nucleotides read TGTGCCAGCAGTAACCGGGGGGATGGGGGTGAAAAACTGTTTTTT.

This clone was picked up a small number of times. J is TRBJ2-3 and V is TRBV6-4; 10 nucleotides line up with TRBD2. V was pared by 8 bases and J by 0 bases, with 11 bases of the junction left unmatched. Per germline, CDR1 MRHNA and CDR2 SNTAGT. The length of the CDR3 is 17 residues. The CDR3 sequence: CASRPSGSVSSTDTQYF. The CDR3 region has the DNA TGTGCCAGCCGGCCTAGCGGGAGCGTTTCTAGCACAGATACGCAGTATTTT.

This clone was seen a few times. J is TRBJ1-2 and V is TRBV9, with 8 bases fitting TRBD1. CDR1 and CDR2 from the germline V gene are SGDLS and YYNGEE. CDR3 length equals 15 residues. The trim removed 0 bases at V and 4 bases at J, leaving 5 bases unmatched. Written as DNA, the CDR3 is TGTGCCAGCAGCGTAGGCGACAGGGGCATCTATGGCTACACCTTC. Its translation: CASSVGDRGIYGYTF.